Shown below are 14 T cell receptor beta chains from a single sample sequenced in a study of T cells after yellow fever vaccination (dated by TCRdb to the late 2010s). The library was prepared using 5' RACE. These reads were obtained on an Illumina NovaSeq 6000. The raw public reads went through TCRdb reprocessing: fastp at Q25, MiXCR clone calling, in-frame beta chains kept. Rows with a matching CDR3 protein are joined into one entry that keeps the most common DNA and genes. The sample includes around 330,000 distinct CDR3 sequences, with roughly 4% observed a single time. The ten most abundant clones make up around 24% of the sample. Interpreted using the paper, the treatment or condition label stands for: live attenuated yellow fever vaccine strain. The material sequenced was PBMCs, taken on the day of the yellow fever booster vaccination. These receptor sequences come from a man between 18 and 35 years old who received the YFV17D yellow fever vaccine.

This chain links TRBV7-9 with TRBJ2-3; D not resolved. V lost 1 base and J 8 bases, leaving 13 bases between the germline ends. CDR3 length: 14 amino acids. Germline V gives CDR1 SEHNR, CDR2 FQNEAQ (reference sequence). The DNA of the CDR3 is TGTGCCAGCAGCTTAGTTTGGGCGAACCCTACGCAGTATTTT. The encoded protein is CASSLVWANPTQYF.

J is TRBJ1-2 and V is TRBV18, with TRBD1 matching 7 bases. The V gene end was trimmed by 6 bases and the J gene end by 1 base; junction bases not matched to a gene: 8. Germline V gene sequence: CDR1 KGHSH, CDR2 LQKENI. The CDR3 spans 15 residues. The CDR3 bases are TGTGCCAGCTCCCCTGACAGGGATCGTAACTATGGCTACACCTTC. It is translated as CASSPDRDRNYGYTF.

This clonotype was picked up a small number of times. A junction boundary mismatches the germline segment, possibly from a read error. The chain links TRBV5-1 to TRBJ2-3, with 7 bases fitting TRBD1. Germline lookup yields CDR1 SGHRS and CDR2 YFSETQ. The CDR3 totals 17 residues. The CDR3 coding sequence is TGCGCCAGCAGCTTGGAAGGTTTAGAAGGGGGCACCGATACGCAGTATTTT. It encodes CASSLEGLEGGTDTQYF.

The chain recombines TRBV5-1 with TRBJ1-4, with D tentatively TRBD1 (5 bases). V gave up 5 bases and J gave up 5 bases, with 13 bases separating them. The CDR3 sequence is 14 residues long. Per the germline V gene, CDR1 is SGHRS and CDR2 is YFSETQ. CDR3 region: CASRAGTANEKLFF. In nucleotides, the CDR3 is TGCGCCAGCAGGGCCGGGACTGCGAATGAAAAACTGTTTTTT.

This clonotype was seen repeatedly, ten times or more. The genes are TRBV6-5 and TRBJ2-3; D not certain. V was trimmed by 6 bases and J by 0 bases, leaving 16 bases between them. The CDR3 is 16 amino acids. CDR1 is MNHEY, CDR2 SVGAGI, per germline. In DNA form, the CDR3 reads TGTGCCAGCAGCCCTATGACTTTAATTAGCACAGATACGCAGTATTTT. The encoded protein is CASSPMTLISTDTQYF.

This clonotype occurred many times. The CDR3 nucleotides read TGCAGTGCCAGTCGGGACAGCAATCAGCCCCAGCATTTT. Protein product: CSASRDSNQPQHF. This chain joins TRBV20-1 and TRBJ1-5; a weak D match, TRBD1 (5 bases). CDR3 size: 13 residues. Trimming removed 6 bases at V and 1 base at J, with 10 bases between. Germline V CDR1 and CDR2: DFQATT, SNEGSKA (reference sequence).

V is TRBV5-1 and J is TRBJ1-1; D is unresolved. Per germline, CDR1 SGHRS and CDR2 YFSETQ. CDR3 length equals 16 residues. V lost 1 base and J 0 bases, leaving 13 bases between the germline ends. CDR3 nucleotide sequence: TGCGCCAGCAGCTTGCTAACAGTCGGAGTGAACACTGAAGCTTTCTTT. It yields the protein CASSLLTVGVNTEAFF.

This clonotype appeared a few times. This chain joins TRBV20-1 and TRBJ2-3, with 7 bases matching TRBD2. J gave up 6 bases and V 0 bases, and 9 bases lay outside the gene matches. Germline CDR1 is DFQATT and CDR2 is SNEGSKA (reference sequence). This CDR3 spans 15 amino acids. The CDR3 loop is CSARDFFAGEDTQYF. CDR3 coding DNA: TGCAGTGCTAGAGATTTTTTCGCGGGGGAGGATACGCAGTATTTT.

The CDR3 DNA follows: TGTGCCAGCACCTCCCCGGGCTATGGCTACACCTTC. It translates to CASTSPGYGYTF. The chain combines TRBV5-6 with TRBJ1-2; D unclear. Deletions cut 6 bases from V and 4 bases from J, with 10 bases between. Germline CDR1 reads SGHDT; CDR2 reads YYEEEE. There are 12 residues in the CDR3.

This rearrangement joins TRBV12-3 or TRBV12-4 to TRBJ1-6; possibly TRBD1 for D (5 bases). V was cut by 2 bases and J by 10 bases, with 12 bases left in between. The CDR3 contains 14 residues. The CDR3 nucleotides are TGTGCCAGCAGTTTAAACGGGCGGGGCTCACCCCTCCACTTT. Translating gives CASSLNGRGSPLHF.

This clonotype was counted at least ten times. The J gene is TRBJ2-7, the V gene TRBV6-5, with D possibly being TRBD1 (6 bases). Germline V CDR1 and CDR2: MNHEY, SVGAGI. The ends were cut back, 2 bases at V and 0 bases at J, with 14 bases in the middle. The CDR3 has 16 residues. CDR3 loop: CASSYKPRGFSYEQYV. The CDR3, as DNA: TGTGCCAGCAGTTACAAGCCCAGGGGCTTCTCCTACGAGCAGTACGTC.

This clonotype was detected many times. This sequence joins TRBV5-1 and TRBJ2-2; TRBD1 matches 8 bases. Germline V gene lookup returns CDR1 SGHRS and CDR2 YFSETQ. This CDR3 spans 15 amino acids. J lost 3 bases, V lost 4 bases, and 5 bases had no gene match. CDR3 amino acids: CASSIQGADTGELFF. DNA for the CDR3: TGCGCCAGCAGCATTCAGGGGGCGGACACCGGGGAGCTGTTTTTT.

At least ten counts were recorded for this clonotype. The chain carries TRBV5-1 and TRBJ2-7; 12 positions agree with TRBD2. Germline V gene sequence: CDR1 SGHRS, CDR2 YFSETQ. This CDR3 comprises 15 residues. The V gene end was trimmed by 4 bases and the J gene end by 7 bases; junction bases not matched to a gene: 9. The CDR3 is CASSQRTSGETEQYF. CDR3 coding DNA: TGCGCCAGCAGCCAGAGGACTAGCGGGGAAACTGAGCAGTACTTC.

Many counts were recorded for this clonotype. The rearrangement uses TRBV6-2 or TRBV6-3 and TRBJ2-3; possibly TRBD2 for D (6 bases). Germline V gene lookup returns CDR1 MNHEY and CDR2 SVGEGT. Deletions cut 8 bases from V and 3 bases from J, with 18 bases between. CDR3 length: 15 amino acids. CDR3 sequence (DNA): TGTGCCAGCCGGGGTTTGAGACTAGGGACAGATACGCAGTATTTT. Translating gives CASRGLRLGTDTQYF.